The 21 T cell receptor beta chains reported below all come from one sample, sequenced in a study of blood T cell repertoires in COVID-19. Method: immunoSEQ multiplex PCR; TCRdb's copy keeps in-frame clones and lacks some. This table has 50,000 to 55,000 clones, almost 85% appearing once. What was sequenced was peripheral blood. The source is a human donor in a cohort sampled during active COVID-19.

This chain links TRBV2 with TRBJ2-5, with D possibly being TRBD1 (5 bases). V lost 11 bases and J 2 bases, leaving 12 bases between the germline ends. The CDR3 runs 12 residues. Germline values: CDR1 SNHLY, CDR2 FYNNEI. The CDR3 sequence is CAGGQLQETQYF. In DNA, the CDR3 is TGTGCCGGCGGACAACTGCAAGAGACCCAGTACTTC.

This sequence joins TRBV2 and TRBJ1-2; D is ambiguous. CDR1 and CDR2 from the germline V gene are SNHLY and FYNNEI. The CDR3 covers 12 residues. Trimming shortened V by 3 bases and J by 10 bases, and 12 bases separated the two germline ends. For the CDR3, the DNA is TGTGCCAGCAGTGATCGGTCGCCTCTCTACACCTTC. As protein: CASSDRSPLYTF.

The rearrangement uses TRBV10-3 and TRBJ2-7; 7 positions agree with TRBD2. The CDR3 length is 17 residues. V lost 3 bases and J lost 2; bases outside the gene matches: 13. Germline CDR1 and CDR2: ENHRY and SYGVKD. The CDR3 spells CAISESGWDYLTYEQYF. The CDR3 DNA reads TGTGCCATCAGTGAATCCGGGTGGGACTACCTCACCTACGAGCAGTACTTC.

This clone has just a few counts. The rearrangement joins TRBV20-1 to TRBJ2-3; D is possibly TRBD2 (5 bases). V shed 3 bases and J shed 1 base, with 14 bases lying between them. CDR3 length: 15 amino acids. Per the germline V gene, CDR1 is DFQATT and CDR2 is SNEGSKA (reference sequence). In nucleotides, the CDR3 is TGCAGTGCTAGTCCCCAAGGGCGGGGCACAGATACGCAGTATTTT. Translation: CSASPQGRGTDTQYF.

The V gene is TRBV18, the J gene TRBJ2-2, with D possibly matching TRBD2 (5 bases). This CDR3 has 12 residues. Germline values: CDR1 KGHSH, CDR2 LQKENI. Trimming stripped 3 bases from V and 9 bases from J, with 8 bases between. The CDR3 protein is CASSPRERELFF. CDR3 nucleotide sequence: TGTGCCAGCTCACCCCGGGAACGGGAGCTGTTTTTT. Variable domain in full (rest from reference TRBV18 and TRBJ2-2): NAGVMQNPRHLVRRRGQEARLRCSPMKGHSHVYWYRQLPEEGLKFMVYLQKENIIDESGMPKERFSAEFPKEGPSILRIQQVVRGDSAAYFCASSPRERELFFGEGSRLTVL.

This chain uses TRBV2 with TRBJ2-1; 10 bases agree with TRBD2. This CDR3 spans 13 amino acids. Germline CDR1 and CDR2: SNHLY and FYNNEI. Losses at the gene ends were 8 bases for V and 15 bases for J; bases not matched to a gene: 13. For the CDR3, the DNA is TGTGCCAGCGGGGGAACTAGCGGGAAAATTTCGTTCTTC. It is translated as CASGGTSGKISFF.

The rearrangement joins TRBV15 to TRBJ2-7; D perhaps matches TRBD2 (6 bases). Germline V gene data show CDR1 as LNHNV and CDR2 as YYDKDF (reference sequence). V was trimmed by 3 bases and J by 1 base, leaving 31 bases between them. The CDR3 has 21 amino acids. CDR3 sequence reads: CATSRGGYEGTRSGHSYEQYF. The CDR3, as DNA: TGTGCCACCAGCAGGGGCGGGTATGAGGGCACTAGAAGCGGGCATTCCTACGAGCAGTACTTC.

The chain is built from TRBV28 and TRBJ2-7; 7 nucleotides line up with TRBD2. The CDR3 covers 15 residues. Germline lookup yields CDR1 MDHEN and CDR2 SYDVKM. J gave up 3 bases and V 5 bases, and 10 bases lay outside the gene matches. CDR3 in amino acids: CASSPPGGGLYEQYF. CDR3 sequence (DNA): TGTGCCAGCAGTCCCCCCGGCGGGGGACTCTACGAGCAGTACTTC.

The genes are TRBV4-1 and TRBJ1-1, with D possibly being TRBD1 (5 bases). Trimming left V 6 bases short and J 4 bases short, with 12 bases between. This CDR3 is 13 amino acids long. CDR1 is MGHRA and CDR2 is YSYEKL in the germline V gene. CDR3 sequence (DNA): TGCGCCAGCAGGGGCGGGGGGAGCACTGAAGCTTTCTTT. This translates into CASRGGGSTEAFF.

This clone was seen more than once but under ten times. The chain employs TRBV5-4 and TRBJ1-1, with TRBD1 matching over 11 bases. The CDR3 extends over 17 amino acids. Germline lookup yields CDR1 SGHNT and CDR2 YYREEE (reference sequence). V lost 4 bases and J lost 6; bases outside the gene matches: 14. The CDR3: CASSAPPLGTGGAEAFF. CDR3 bases: TGTGCCAGCAGCGCCCCCCCTCTGGGGACAGGGGGAGCTGAAGCTTTCTTT.

The V and J genes are TRBV9 and TRBJ1-2, with TRBD1 as a possible D gene (6 bases). The V gene's germline CDR1 is SGDLS and CDR2 YYNGEE. Trimming cost V 3 bases and J 4 bases, with 13 bases left between them. There are 14 residues in the CDR3. The CDR3 DNA reads as TGTGCCAGCAGCGAACAGGGCATTTTCTATGGCTACACCTTC. Translated, it gives CASSEQGIFYGYTF.

This chain uses TRBV7-2 with TRBJ2-2, with D possibly matching TRBD1 (6 bases). The germline V gene has CDR1 SGHTA and CDR2 FQGNSA. The CDR3 runs to 14 residues. Trimming removed 3 bases from V and 5 bases from J, with 10 bases in between. CDR3: CASSFTQGTGELFF. CDR3 DNA: TGTGCCAGCAGCTTTACACAGGGAACCGGGGAGCTGTTTTTT.

The gene calls are TRBV7-9 and TRBJ1-4; 8 bases fit TRBD1. CDR3 length: 15 amino acids. Germline assignment: CDR1 SEHNR and CDR2 FQNEAQ (reference sequence). The J segment lost 7 bases and the V segment lost 3 bases, leaving 7 bases of the junction unmatched. CDR3 DNA: TGTGCCAGCAGCTTCAATACAGGGGGGGTTGAAAAACTGTTTTTT. This sequence encodes CASSFNTGGVEKLFF. The full variable domain, its missing parts supplied by reference TRBV7-9 and TRBJ1-4, is DTGVSQNPRHKITKRGQNVTFRCDPISEHNRLYWYRQTLGQGPEFLTYFQNEAQLEKSRLLSDRFSAERPKGSFSTLEIQRTEQGDSAMYLCASSFNTGGVEKLFFGSGTQLSVL.

The chain combines TRBV7-8 with TRBJ2-5; D is perhaps TRBD1 (6 bases). This CDR3 has 14 amino acids. The V end was cut by 1 base, the J end by 5 bases, with 11 bases between. Germline-derived CDR1 and CDR2 are SGHVS and FQNEAQ. CDR3 bases: TGTGCCAGCAGCTTAGGGGGGCGGTATGAGACCCAGTACTTC. Translation: CASSLGGRYETQYF.

V is TRBV18 and J is TRBJ2-3; 9 bases map to TRBD1. The CDR3 length is 15 residues. J gave up 6 bases and V 2 bases, and 6 bases lay outside the gene matches. CDR1 KGHSH and CDR2 LQKENI come from the germline V gene. DNA for the CDR3: TGTGCCAGCTCACCATCACAGGGGGCGCGTGATACGCAGTATTTT. The encoded protein is CASSPSQGARDTQYF. Complete variable domain (other parts from reference TRBV18 and TRBJ2-3): NAGVMQNPRHLVRRRGQEARLRCSPMKGHSHVYWYRQLPEEGLKFMVYLQKENIIDESGMPKERFSAEFPKEGPSILRIQQVVRGDSAAYFCASSPSQGARDTQYFGPGTRLTVL.

The gene calls are TRBV5-1 and TRBJ2-3; 9 bases align to TRBD2. CDR1 and CDR2 (germline): SGHRS, YFSETQ. There are 17 residues in the CDR3. The J segment lost 6 bases and the V segment lost 0 bases, leaving 11 bases of the junction unmatched. The CDR3 is CASSLAGSSGATDTQYF. Written as DNA, the CDR3 is TGCGCCAGCAGCTTGGCCGGGTCTAGCGGGGCGACGGATACGCAGTATTTT.

This clone was recorded a few times. The chain uses TRBV7-9 and TRBJ1-4, with unresolved D. The CDR3 covers 13 residues. Germline CDR1 reads SEHNR; CDR2 reads FQNEAQ (reference sequence). Trimming pared 8 bases from V and 7 bases from J, leaving 14 bases between. CDR3 protein: CASASGSREKLFF. For the CDR3, the DNA is TGTGCCAGCGCTAGTGGGAGTCGTGAAAAACTGTTTTTT.

V gene TRBV5-1 combines with J gene TRBJ2-7; 11 positions match TRBD2. CDR1 is SGHRS and CDR2 is YFSETQ in the germline V gene. The J segment lost 5 bases and the V segment lost 7 bases, leaving 11 bases of the junction unmatched. The CDR3 consists of 15 residues. The CDR3 bases are TGCGCCAGCTCCCCGGGTAGCGGGAGGGCCAACGAGCAGTACTTC. Translating gives CASSPGSGRANEQYF.

The chain combines TRBV27 with TRBJ1-3; 7 nucleotides line up with TRBD1. V lost 5 bases, J lost 4 bases, and 11 bases stayed unmatched. The CDR3 spans 16 residues. Germline CDR1 is MNHEY and CDR2 is SMNVEV (reference sequence). The CDR3 bases are TGTGCCAGCAGTCTAGACAGGGTGTCGGCCGGAAACACCATATATTTT. This translates into CASSLDRVSAGNTIYF.

V is TRBV6-5 and J is TRBJ1-2; TRBD1 matches at 11 bases. Germline lookup yields CDR1 MNHEY and CDR2 SVGAGI. The CDR3 consists of 14 residues. V trimming: 4 bases; J trimming: 6 bases; junction bases outside the gene matches: 4. Here the CDR3 DNA reads TGTGCCAGCAGTTTGGACAGGGGGCGGGATGGCTACACCTTC. This encodes CASSLDRGRDGYTF.

This clone was picked up a small number of times. The CDR3 coding sequence is TGTGCCAGTAGTCCCGGACAGGGAAGCGAAAAACTGTTTTTT. Translated, it gives CASSPGQGSEKLFF. V gene TRBV19 combines with J gene TRBJ1-4; 8 nucleotides line up with TRBD1. Germline-derived CDR1 and CDR2 are LNHDA and SQIVND (reference sequence). CDR3 length: 14 amino acids. The V gene end was trimmed by 5 bases and the J gene end by 8 bases; junction bases not matched to a gene: 7.